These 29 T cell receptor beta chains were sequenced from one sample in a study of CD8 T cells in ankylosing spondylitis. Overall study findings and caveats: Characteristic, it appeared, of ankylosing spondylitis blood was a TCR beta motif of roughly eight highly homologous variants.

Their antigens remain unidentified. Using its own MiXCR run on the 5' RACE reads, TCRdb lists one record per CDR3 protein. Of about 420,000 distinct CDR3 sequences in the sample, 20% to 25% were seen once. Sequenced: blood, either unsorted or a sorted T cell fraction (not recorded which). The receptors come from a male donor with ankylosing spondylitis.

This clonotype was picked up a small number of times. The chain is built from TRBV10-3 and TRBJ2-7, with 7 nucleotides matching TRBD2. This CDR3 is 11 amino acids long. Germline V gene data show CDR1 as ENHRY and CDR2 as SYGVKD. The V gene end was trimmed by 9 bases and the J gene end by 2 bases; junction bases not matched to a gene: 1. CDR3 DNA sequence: TGTGCCATAGCGGGACCCTACGAGCAGTACTTC. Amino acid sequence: CAIAGPYEQYF.

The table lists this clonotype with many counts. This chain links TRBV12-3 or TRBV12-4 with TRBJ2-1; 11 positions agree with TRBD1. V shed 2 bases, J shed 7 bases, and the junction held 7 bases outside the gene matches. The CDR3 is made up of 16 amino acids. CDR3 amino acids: CASSLLVGQGANEQFF. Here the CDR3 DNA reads TGTGCCAGCAGTTTACTAGTCGGACAGGGGGCTAATGAGCAGTTCTTC.

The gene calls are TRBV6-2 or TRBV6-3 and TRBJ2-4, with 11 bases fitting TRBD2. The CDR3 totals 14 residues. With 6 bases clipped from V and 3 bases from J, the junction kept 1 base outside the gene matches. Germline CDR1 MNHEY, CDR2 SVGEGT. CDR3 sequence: CASRGLADKNIQYF. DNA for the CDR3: TGTGCCAGCAGGGGACTAGCGGACAAAAACATTCAGTACTTC.

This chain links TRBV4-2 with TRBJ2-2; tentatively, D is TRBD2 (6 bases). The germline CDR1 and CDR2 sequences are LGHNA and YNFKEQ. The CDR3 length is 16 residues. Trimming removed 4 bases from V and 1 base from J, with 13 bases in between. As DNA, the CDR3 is TGTGCCAGCAGCCTCACAGCGGGCTTGAACACCGGGGAGCTGTTTTTT. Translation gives CASSLTAGLNTGELFF.

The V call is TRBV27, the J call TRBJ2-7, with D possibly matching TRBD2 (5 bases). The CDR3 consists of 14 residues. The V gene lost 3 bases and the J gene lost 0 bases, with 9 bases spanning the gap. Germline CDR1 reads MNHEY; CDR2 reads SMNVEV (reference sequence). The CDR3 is CASSFMRDSYEQYF. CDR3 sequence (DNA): TGTGCCAGCAGTTTTATGAGGGACTCCTACGAGCAGTACTTC.

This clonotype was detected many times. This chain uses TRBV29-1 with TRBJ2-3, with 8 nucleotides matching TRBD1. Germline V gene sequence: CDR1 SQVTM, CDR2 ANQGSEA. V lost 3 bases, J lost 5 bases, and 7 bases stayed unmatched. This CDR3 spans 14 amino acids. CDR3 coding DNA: TGCAGCGTTGACCGGACAGGGCAGGGAGATACGCAGTATTTT. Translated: CSVDRTGQGDTQYF.

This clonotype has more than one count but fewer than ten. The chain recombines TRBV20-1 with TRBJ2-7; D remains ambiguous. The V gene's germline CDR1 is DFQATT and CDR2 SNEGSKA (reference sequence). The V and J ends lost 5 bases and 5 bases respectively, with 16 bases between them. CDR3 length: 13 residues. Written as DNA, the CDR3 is TGCAGTGCTCGACGACACCAATGGGACGAGCAGTACTTC. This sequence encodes CSARRHQWDEQYF.

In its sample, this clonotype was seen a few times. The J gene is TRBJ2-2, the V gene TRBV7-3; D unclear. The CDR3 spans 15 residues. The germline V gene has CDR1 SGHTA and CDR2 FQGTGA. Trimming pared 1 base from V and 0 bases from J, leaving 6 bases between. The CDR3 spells CASSLNAPNTGELFF. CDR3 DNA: TGTGCCAGCAGCTTAAATGCGCCGAACACCGGGGAGCTGTTTTTT.

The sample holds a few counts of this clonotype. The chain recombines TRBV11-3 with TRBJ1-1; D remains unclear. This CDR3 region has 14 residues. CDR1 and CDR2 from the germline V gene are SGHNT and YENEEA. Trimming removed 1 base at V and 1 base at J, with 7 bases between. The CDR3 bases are TGTGCCAGCAGCTTAGTTTTACAGAACACTGAAGCTTTCTTT. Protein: CASSLVLQNTEAFF.

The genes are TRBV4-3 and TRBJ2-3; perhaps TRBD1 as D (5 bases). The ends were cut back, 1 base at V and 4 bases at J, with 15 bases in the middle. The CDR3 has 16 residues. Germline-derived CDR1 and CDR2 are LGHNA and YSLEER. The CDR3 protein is CASSQAYQGWADTQYF. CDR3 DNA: TGCGCCAGCAGCCAAGCGTACCAGGGATGGGCAGATACGCAGTATTTT.

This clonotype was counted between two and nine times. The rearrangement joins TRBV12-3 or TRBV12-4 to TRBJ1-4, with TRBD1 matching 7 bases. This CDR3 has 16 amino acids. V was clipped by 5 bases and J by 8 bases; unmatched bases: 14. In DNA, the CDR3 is TGTGCCAGCAGTCTCGAGCCCCAGGGGGGCGGAGAAAAACTGTTTTTT. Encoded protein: CASSLEPQGGGEKLFF.

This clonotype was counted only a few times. The CDR3 coding sequence is TGTGCCTGCTCGAGAGAAACACATGAAGCTTTCTTT. Translated, it gives CACSRETHEAFF. This chain joins TRBV30 and TRBJ1-1; D is undetermined. The CDR3 sequence is 12 residues long. Trimming removed 6 bases from V and 7 bases from J, with 15 bases in between. Germline assignment: CDR1 GTSNPN and CDR2 SVGIG (reference sequence).

CDR3 nucleotides: TGTGCCAGCAGTTGGGAAAAACTGTTTTTT. It translates to CASSWEKLFF. The chain links TRBV21-1 to TRBJ1-4. TRBV21-1 is a pseudogene. The CDR3 runs to 10 residues.

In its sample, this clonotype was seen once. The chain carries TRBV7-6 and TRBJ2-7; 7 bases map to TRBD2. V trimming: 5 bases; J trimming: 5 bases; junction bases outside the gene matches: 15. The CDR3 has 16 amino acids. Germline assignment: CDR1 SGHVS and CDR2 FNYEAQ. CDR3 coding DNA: TGTGCCAGCAGCCCGGGAGCCGGGAGGCCCCCGAACGAGCAGTACTTC. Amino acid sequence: CASSPGAGRPPNEQYF.

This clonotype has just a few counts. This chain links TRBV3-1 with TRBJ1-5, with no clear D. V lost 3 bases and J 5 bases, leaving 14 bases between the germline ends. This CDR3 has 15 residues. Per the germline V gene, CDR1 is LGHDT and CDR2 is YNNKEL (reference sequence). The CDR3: CASSHSSNRDQPQHF. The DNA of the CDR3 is TGTGCCAGCAGCCATTCATCAAACCGAGATCAGCCCCAGCATTTT.

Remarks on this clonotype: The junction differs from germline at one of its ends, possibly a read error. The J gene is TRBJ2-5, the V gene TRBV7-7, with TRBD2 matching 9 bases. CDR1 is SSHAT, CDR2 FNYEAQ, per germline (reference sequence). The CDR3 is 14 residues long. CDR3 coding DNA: TGTGCTAGCAGCCCAGAGCGGGGGGAAGAGACCCAGTACTTC. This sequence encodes CASSPERGEETQYF.

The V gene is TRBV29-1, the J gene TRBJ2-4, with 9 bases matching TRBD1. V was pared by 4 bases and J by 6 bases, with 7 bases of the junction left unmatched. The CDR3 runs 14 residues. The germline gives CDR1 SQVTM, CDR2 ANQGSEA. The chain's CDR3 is CSVARDRDANIQYF. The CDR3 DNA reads TGCAGCGTTGCAAGGGACAGGGATGCAAACATTCAGTACTTC. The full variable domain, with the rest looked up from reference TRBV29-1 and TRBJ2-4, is SAVISQKPSRDICQRGTSLTIQCQVDSQVTMMFWYRQQPGQSLTLIATANQGSEATYESGFVIDKFPISRPNLTFSTLTVSNMSPEDSSIYLCSVARDRDANIQYFGAGTRLSVL.

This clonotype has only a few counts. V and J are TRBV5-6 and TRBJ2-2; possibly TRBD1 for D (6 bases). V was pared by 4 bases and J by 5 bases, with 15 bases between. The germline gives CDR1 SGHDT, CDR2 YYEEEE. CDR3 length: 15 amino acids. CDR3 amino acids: CASSGPDSWTGELFF. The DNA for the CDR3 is TGTGCCAGCAGCGGGCCGGACAGTTGGACCGGGGAGCTGTTTTTT.

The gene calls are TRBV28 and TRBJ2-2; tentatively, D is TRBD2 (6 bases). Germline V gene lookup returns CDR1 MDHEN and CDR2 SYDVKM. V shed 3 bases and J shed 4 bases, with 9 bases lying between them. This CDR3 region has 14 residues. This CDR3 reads CASSFQGGTGELFF. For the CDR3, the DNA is TGTGCCAGCAGTTTTCAGGGAGGCACCGGGGAGCTGTTTTTT.

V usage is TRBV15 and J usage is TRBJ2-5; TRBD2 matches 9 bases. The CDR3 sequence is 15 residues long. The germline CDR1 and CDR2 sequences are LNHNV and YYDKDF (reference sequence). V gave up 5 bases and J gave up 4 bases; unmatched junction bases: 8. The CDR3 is CATSSRSGRTETQYF. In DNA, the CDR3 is TGTGCCACCAGCTCGCGTAGCGGGAGAACAGAGACCCAGTACTTC.

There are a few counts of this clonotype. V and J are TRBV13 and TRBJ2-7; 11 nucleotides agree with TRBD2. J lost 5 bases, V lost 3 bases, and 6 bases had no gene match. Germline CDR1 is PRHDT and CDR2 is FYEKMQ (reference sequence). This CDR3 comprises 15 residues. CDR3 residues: CASSFHSGRADEQYF. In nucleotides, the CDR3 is TGTGCCAGCAGCTTTCATAGCGGGAGGGCCGACGAGCAGTACTTC.

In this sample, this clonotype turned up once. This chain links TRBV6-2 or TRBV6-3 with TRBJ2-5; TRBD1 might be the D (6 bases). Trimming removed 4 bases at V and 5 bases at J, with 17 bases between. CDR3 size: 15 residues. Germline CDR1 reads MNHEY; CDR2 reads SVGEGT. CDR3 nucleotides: TGTGCCAGCAGTTCCAATAACAGGGCTTTGGAGACCCAGTACTTC. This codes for CASSSNNRALETQYF.

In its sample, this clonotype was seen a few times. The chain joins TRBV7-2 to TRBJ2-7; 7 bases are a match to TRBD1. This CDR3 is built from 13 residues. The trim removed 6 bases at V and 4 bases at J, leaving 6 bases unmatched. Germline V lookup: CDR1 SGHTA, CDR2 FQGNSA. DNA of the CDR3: TGTGCCAGCAGGGGCGGACAGGATTACGAGCAGTACTTC. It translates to CASRGGQDYEQYF.

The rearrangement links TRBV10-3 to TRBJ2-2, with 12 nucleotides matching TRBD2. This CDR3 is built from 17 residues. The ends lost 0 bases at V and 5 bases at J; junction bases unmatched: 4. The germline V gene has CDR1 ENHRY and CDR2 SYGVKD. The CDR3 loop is CAISESTSGRGTGELFF. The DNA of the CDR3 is TGTGCCATCAGTGAGTCGACTAGCGGGAGAGGGACCGGGGAGCTGTTTTTT.

The CDR3 DNA reads as TGTGCCAGCAGTCCCCGACTAGGAGAGACCCAGTACTTC. Protein: CASSPRLGETQYF. The rearrangement joins TRBV27 to TRBJ2-5; a possible D gene is TRBD2 (6 bases). The CDR3 extends over 13 amino acids. The V gene lost 5 bases and the J gene lost 4 bases, with 11 bases spanning the gap. Per the germline V gene, CDR1 is MNHEY and CDR2 is SMNVEV (reference sequence).

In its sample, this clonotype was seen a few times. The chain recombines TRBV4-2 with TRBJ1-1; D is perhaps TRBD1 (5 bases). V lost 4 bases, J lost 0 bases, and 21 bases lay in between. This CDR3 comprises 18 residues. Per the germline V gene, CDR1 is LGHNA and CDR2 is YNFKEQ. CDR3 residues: CASSPYPPGGALNTEAFF. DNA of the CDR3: TGTGCCAGCAGCCCCTACCCGCCCGGCGGGGCCCTGAACACTGAAGCTTTCTTT.

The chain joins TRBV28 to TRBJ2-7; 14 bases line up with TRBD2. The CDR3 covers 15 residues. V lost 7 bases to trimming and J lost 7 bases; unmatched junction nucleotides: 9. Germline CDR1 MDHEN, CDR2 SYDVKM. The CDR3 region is CASTSGLAGDGEQYF. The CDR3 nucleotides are TGTGCCAGCACTTCGGGACTAGCGGGAGATGGGGAGCAGTACTTC.

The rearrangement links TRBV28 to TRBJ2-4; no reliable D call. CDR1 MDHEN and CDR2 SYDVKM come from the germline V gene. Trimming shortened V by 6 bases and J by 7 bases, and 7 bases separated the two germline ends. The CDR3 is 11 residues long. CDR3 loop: CASRDGNIQYF. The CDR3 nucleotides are TGTGCCAGCAGGGATGGGAACATTCAGTACTTC.

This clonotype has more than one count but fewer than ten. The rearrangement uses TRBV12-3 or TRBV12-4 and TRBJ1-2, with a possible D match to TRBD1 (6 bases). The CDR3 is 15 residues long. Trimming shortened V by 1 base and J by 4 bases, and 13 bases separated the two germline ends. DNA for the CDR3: TGTGCCAGCAGTTTAGGAATTTCCAGGGGCTATGGCTACACCTTC. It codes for CASSLGISRGYGYTF.